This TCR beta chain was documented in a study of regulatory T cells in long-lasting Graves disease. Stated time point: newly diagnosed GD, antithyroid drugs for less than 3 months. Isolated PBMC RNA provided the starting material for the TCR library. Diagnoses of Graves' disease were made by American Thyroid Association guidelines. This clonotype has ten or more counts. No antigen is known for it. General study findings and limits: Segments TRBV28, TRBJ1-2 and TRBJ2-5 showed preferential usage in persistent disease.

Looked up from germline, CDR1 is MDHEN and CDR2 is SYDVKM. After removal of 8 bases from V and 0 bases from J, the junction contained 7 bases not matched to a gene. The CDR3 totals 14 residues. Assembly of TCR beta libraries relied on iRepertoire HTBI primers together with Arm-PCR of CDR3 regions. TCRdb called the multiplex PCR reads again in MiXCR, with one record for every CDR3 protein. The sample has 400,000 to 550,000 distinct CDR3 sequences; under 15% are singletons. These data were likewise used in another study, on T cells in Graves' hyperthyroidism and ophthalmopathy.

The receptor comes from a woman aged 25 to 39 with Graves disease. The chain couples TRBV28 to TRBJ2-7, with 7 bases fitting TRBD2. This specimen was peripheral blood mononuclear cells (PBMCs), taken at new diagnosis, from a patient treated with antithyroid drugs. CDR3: CASYPGGASYEQYF. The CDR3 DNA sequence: TGTGCCAGCTATCCGGGGGGAGCCTCCTACGAGCAGTACTTC.